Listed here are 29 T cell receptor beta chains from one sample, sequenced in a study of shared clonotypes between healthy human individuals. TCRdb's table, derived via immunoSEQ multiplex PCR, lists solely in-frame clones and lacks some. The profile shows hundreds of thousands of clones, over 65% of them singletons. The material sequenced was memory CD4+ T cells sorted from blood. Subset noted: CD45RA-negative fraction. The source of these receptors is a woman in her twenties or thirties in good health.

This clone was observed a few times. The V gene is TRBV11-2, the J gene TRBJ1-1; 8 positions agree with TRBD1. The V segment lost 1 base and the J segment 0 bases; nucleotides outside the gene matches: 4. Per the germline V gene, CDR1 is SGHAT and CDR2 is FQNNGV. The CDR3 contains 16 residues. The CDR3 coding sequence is TGTGCCAGCAGCTTAGGACGGACAGGGATGAACACTGAAGCTTTCTTT. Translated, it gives CASSLGRTGMNTEAFF.

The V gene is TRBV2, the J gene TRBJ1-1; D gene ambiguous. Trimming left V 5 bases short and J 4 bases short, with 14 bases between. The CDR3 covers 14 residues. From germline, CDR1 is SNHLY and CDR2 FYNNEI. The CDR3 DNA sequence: TGTGCCAGCAGTTGGGTTAAGATCGGCACTGAAGCTTTCTTT. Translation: CASSWVKIGTEAFF.

In DNA, the CDR3 is TGTGCCAGCTCACCCCTAGGGACTAGCGCAAGCACAGATACGCAGTATTTT. Translation gives CASSPLGTSASTDTQYF. The chain is built from TRBV18 and TRBJ2-3; 10 bases line up with TRBD2. Looked up from germline, CDR1 is KGHSH and CDR2 is LQKENI. The CDR3 has 17 amino acids. V trimming: 3 bases; J trimming: 0 bases; junction bases outside the gene matches: 6.

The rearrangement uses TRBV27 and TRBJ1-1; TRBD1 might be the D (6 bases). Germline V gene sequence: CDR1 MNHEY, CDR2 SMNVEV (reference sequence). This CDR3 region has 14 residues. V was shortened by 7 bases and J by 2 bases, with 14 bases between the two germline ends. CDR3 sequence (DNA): TGTGCCAGCAAAAACGACAGGACAAACACTGAAGCTTTCTTT. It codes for CASKNDRTNTEAFF.

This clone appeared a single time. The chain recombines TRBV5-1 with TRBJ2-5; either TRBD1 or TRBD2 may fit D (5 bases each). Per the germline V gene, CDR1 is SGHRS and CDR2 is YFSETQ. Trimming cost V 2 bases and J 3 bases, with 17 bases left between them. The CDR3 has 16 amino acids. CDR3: CASSLKRLGTEETQYF. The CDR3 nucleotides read TGCGCCAGCAGCTTAAAAAGGTTGGGGACCGAAGAGACCCAGTACTTC.

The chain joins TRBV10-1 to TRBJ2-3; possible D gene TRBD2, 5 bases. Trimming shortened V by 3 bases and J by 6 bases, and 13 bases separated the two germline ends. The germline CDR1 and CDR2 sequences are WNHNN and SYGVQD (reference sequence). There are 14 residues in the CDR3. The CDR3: CASSDFGISDTQYF. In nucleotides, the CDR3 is TGCGCCAGCAGTGACTTCGGGATTTCGGATACGCAGTATTTT.

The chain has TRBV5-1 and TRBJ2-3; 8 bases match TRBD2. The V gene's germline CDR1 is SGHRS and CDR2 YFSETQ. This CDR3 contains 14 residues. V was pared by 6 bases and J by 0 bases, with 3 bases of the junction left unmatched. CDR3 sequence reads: CASIAGTSTDTQYF. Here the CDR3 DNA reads TGCGCCAGCATAGCGGGAACTAGCACAGATACGCAGTATTTT.

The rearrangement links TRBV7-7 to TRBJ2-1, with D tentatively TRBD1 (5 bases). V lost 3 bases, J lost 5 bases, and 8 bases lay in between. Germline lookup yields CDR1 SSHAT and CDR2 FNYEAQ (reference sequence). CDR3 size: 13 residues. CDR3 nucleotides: TGTGCCAGCAGCTTTCAACAGGACAATGAGCAGTTCTTC. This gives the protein CASSFQQDNEQFF.

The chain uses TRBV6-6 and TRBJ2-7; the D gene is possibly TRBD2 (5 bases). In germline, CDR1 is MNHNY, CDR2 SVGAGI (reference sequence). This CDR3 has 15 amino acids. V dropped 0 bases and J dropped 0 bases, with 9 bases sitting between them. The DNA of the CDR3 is TGTGCCAGCAGTTACTCGAGGGAGAGCTCCTACGAGCAGTACTTC. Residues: CASSYSRESSYEQYF.

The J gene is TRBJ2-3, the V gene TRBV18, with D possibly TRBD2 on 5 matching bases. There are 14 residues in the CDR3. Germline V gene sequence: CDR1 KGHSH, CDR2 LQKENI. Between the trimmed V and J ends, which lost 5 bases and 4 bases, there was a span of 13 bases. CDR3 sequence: CASSGGTHADTQYF. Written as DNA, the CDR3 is TGTGCCAGCTCAGGAGGAACACACGCAGATACGCAGTATTTT.

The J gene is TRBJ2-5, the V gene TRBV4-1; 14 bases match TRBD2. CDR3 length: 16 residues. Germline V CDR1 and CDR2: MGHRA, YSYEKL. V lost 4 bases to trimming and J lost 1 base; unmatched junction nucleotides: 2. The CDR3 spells CASSRLAGGSQETQYF. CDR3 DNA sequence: TGCGCCAGCAGCCGACTAGCGGGAGGGTCCCAAGAGACCCAGTACTTC.

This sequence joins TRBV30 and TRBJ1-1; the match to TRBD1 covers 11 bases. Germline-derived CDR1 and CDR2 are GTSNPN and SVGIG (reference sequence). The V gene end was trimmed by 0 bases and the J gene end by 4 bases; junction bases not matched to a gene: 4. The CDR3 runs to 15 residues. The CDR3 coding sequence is TGTGCCTGGAGTGTACAAGGGACAGGGGGCACTGAAGCTTTCTTT. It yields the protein CAWSVQGTGGTEAFF.

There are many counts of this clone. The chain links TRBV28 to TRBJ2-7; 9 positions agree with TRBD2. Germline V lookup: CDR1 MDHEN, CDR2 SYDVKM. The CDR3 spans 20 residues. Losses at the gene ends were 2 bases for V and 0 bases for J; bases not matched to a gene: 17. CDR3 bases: TGTGCCAGCAGTTTAACTAGGGACAGAGTAGCGGGAGCTATCTCCTACGAGCAGTACTTC. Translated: CASSLTRDRVAGAISYEQYF.

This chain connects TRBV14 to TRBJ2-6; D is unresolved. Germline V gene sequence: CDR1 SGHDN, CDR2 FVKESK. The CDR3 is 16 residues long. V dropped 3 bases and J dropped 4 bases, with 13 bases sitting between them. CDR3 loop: CASSQDGRLGANVLTF. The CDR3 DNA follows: TGTGCCAGCAGCCAGGACGGAAGGTTAGGGGCCAACGTCCTGACTTTC. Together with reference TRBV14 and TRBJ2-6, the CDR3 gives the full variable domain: EAGVTQFPSHSVIEKGQTVTLRCDPISGHDNLYWYRRVMGKEIKFLLHFVKESKQDESGMPNNRFLAERTGGTYSTLKVQPAELEDSGVYFCASSQDGRLGANVLTFGAGSRLTVL.

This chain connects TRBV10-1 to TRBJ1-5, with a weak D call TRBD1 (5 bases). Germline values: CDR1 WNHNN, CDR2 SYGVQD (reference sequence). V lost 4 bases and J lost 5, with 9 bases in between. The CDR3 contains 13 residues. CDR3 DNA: TGCGCCAGCAGTGGAGGGGACCATCAGCCCCAGCATTTT. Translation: CASSGGDHQPQHF.

The CDR3 region is CASSLFAQRSSYNEQFF. DNA for the CDR3: TGTGCCAGCAGTTTATTCGCCCAGCGGTCCTCCTACAATGAGCAGTTCTTC. This chain joins TRBV28 and TRBJ2-1; possibly TRBD2 for D (5 bases). Germline CDR1 and CDR2: MDHEN and SYDVKM. The CDR3 extends over 17 amino acids. With 1 base removed from V and 0 bases from J, the gap between germline ends came to 13 bases.

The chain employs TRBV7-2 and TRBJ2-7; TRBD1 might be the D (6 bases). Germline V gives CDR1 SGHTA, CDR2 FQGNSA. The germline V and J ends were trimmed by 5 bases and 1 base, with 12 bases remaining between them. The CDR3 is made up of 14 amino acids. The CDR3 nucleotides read TGTGCCAGCAGCGTGGACAGCTTATCCTACGAGCAGTACTTC. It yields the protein CASSVDSLSYEQYF.

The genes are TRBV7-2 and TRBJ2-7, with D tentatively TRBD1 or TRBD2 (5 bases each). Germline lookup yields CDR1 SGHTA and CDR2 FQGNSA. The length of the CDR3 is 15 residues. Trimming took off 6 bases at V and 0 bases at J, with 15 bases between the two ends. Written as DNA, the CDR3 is TGTGCCAGCAGGCGAAGGATTGGGACCTCCTACGAGCAGTACTTC. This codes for CASRRRIGTSYEQYF. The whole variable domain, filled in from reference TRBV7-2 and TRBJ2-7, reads GAGVSQSPSNKVTEKGKDVELRCDPISGHTALYWYRQSLGQGLEFLIYFQGNSAPDKSGLPSDRFSAERTGGSVSTLTIQRTQQEDSAVYLCASRRRIGTSYEQYFGPGTRLTVT.

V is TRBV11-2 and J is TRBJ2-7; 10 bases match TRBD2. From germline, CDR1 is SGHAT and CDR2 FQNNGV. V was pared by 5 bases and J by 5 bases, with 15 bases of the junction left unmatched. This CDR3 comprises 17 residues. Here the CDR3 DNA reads TGTGCCAGCAGCGCAGGACTAGCGGTTTCAATTGTCAACGAGCAGTACTTC. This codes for CASSAGLAVSIVNEQYF.

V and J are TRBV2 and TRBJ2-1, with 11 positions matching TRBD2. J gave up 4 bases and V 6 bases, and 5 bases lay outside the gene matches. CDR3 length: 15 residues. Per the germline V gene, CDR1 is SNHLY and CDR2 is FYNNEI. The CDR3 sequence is CASRKLAGEYNEQFF. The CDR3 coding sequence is TGTGCCAGCAGAAAACTAGCGGGAGAATACAATGAGCAGTTCTTC.

The CDR3 DNA sequence: TGTGCCAGCAGTTTTACCACCGGGGGAATGGAGACTGAAGCTTTCTTT. It encodes CASSFTTGGMETEAFF. The rearrangement links TRBV6-6 to TRBJ1-1, with a possible D match to TRBD1 (5 bases). Trimming shortened V by 4 bases and J by 5 bases, and 20 bases separated the two germline ends. This CDR3 is built from 16 residues. Germline V lookup: CDR1 MNHNY, CDR2 SVGAGI (reference sequence).

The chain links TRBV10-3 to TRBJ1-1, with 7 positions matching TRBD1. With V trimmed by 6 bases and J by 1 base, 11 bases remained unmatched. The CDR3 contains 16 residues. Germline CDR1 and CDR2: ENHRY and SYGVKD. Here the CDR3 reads CAISPGTDLGNTEAFF. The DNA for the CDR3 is TGTGCCATCAGCCCCGGGACAGATTTAGGGAACACTGAAGCTTTCTTT.

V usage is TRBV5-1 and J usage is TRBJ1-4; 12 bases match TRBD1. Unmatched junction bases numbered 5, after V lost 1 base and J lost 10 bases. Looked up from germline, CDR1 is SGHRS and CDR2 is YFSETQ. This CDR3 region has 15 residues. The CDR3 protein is CASSLYGTGGGKLFF. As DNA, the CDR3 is TGCGCCAGCAGCTTGTACGGGACAGGGGGCGGAAAACTGTTTTTT. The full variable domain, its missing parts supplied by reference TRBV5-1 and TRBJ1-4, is KAGVTQTPRYLIKTRGQQVTLSCSPISGHRSVSWYQQTPGQGLQFLFEYFSETQRNKGNFPGRFSGRQFSNSRSEMNVSTLELGDSALYLCASSLYGTGGGKLFFGSGTQLSVL.

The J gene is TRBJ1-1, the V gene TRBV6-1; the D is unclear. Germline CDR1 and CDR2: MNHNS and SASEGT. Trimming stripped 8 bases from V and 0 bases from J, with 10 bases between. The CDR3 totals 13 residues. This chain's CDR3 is CASGPNLNTEAFF. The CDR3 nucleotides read TGTGCCAGCGGACCAAATTTGAACACTGAAGCTTTCTTT.

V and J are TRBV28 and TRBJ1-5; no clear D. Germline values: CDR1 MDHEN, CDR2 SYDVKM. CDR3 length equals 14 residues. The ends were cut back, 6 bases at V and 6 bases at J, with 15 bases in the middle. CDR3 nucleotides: TGTGCCAGCAGCCCCAGCTTGGGAATTCAGCCCCAGCATTTT. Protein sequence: CASSPSLGIQPQHF.

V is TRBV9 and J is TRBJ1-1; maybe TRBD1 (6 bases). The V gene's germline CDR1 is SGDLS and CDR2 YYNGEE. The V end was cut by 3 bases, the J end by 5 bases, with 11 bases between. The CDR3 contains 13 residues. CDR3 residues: CASSAGRGTEAFF. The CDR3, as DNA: TGTGCCAGCAGCGCGGGCAGGGGAACTGAAGCTTTCTTT.

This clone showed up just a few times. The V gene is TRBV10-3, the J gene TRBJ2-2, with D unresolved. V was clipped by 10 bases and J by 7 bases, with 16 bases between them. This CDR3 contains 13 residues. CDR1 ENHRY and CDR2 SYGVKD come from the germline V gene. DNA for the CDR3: TGTGCCACCTCAGAGGTTTCCGGCGGGGAGCTGTTTTTT. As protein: CATSEVSGGELFF.

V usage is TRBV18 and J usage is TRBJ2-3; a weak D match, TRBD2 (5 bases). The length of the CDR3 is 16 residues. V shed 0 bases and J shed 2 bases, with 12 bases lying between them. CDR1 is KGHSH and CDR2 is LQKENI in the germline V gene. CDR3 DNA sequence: TGTGCCAGCTCACCACCGAGTCAGCGGAACACAGATACGCAGTATTTT. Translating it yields CASSPPSQRNTDTQYF.

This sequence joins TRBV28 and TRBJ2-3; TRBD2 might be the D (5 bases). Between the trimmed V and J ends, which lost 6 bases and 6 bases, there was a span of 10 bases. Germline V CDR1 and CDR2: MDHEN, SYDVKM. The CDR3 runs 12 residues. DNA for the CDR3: TGTGCCAGCAGGGGGAGACGTGATACGCAGTATTTT. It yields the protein CASRGRRDTQYF.